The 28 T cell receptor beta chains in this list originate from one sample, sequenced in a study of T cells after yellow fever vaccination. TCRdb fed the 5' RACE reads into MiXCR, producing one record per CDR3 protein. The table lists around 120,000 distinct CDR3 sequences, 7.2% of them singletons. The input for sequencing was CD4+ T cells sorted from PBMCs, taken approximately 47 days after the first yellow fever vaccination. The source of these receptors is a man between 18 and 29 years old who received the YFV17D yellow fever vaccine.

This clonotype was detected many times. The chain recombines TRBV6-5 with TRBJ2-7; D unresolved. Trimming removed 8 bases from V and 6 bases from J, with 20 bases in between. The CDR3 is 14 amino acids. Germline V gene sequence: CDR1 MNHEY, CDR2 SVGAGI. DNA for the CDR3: TGTGCCAGCCGTTCCAGTCCCAGGAACGGCGAGCAGTACGTC. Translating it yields CASRSSPRNGEQYV.

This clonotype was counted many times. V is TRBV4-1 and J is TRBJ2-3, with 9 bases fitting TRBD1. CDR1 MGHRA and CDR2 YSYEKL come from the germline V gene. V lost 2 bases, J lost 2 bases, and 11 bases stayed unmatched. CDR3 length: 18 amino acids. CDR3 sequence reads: CASSQLRVGDRATDTQYF. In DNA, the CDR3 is TGCGCCAGCAGCCAATTACGCGTGGGGGACAGGGCCACAGATACGCAGTATTTT.

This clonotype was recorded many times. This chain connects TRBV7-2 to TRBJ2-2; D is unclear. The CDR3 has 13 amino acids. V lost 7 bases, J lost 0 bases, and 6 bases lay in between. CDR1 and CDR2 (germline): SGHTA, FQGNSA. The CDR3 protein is CASKQANTGELFF. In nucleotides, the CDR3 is TGTGCCAGCAAACAAGCGAACACCGGGGAGCTGTTTTTT.

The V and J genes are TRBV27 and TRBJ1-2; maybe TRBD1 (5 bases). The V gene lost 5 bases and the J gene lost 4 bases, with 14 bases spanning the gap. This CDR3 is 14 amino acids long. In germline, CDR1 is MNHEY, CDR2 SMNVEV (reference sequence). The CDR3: CASSPWDGTYGYTF. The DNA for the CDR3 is TGTGCCAGCAGTCCCTGGGACGGCACCTATGGCTACACCTTC.

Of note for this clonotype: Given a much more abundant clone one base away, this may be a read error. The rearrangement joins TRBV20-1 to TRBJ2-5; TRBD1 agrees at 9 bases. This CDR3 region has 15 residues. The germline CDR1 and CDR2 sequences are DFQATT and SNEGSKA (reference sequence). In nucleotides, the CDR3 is TGCAGTGCCACTGACAGGGGGTATTCGAGAGAGACCAAGTACTTC. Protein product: CSATDRGYSRETKYF.

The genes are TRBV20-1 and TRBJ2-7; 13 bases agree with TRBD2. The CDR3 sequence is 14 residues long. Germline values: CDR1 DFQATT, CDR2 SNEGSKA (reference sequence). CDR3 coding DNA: TGCAGCGCACGACTAGCGGGGGGAACTAACGAGCAGTACTTC. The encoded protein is CSARLAGGTNEQYF.

The CDR3 nucleotides are TGTGCCAGCAGAGAGCGGGGGCCTAACAATGAGCAGTTCTTC. Residues: CASRERGPNNEQFF. This rearrangement joins TRBV6-6 to TRBJ2-1; 8 bases match TRBD2. Germline CDR1 and CDR2: MNHNY and SVGAGI (reference sequence). Trimming took 6 bases from V and 5 from J; bases not matched to a gene: 6. CDR3 length equals 14 residues.

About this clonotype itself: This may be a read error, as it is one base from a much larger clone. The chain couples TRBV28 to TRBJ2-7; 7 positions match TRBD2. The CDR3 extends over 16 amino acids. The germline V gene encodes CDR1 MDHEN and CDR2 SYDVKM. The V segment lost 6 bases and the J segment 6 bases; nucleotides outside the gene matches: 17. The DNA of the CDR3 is TGTGCCAGCAGCTCCCTCGGGCTAGCGGAGGGGCCCGAGCAGTACGTC. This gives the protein CASSSLGLAEGPEQYV.

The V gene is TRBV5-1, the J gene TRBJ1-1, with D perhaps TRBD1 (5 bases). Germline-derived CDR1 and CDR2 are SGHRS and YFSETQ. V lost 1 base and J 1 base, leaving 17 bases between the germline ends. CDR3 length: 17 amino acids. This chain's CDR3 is CASSLSGRAGGNTEAFF. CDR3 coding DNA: TGCGCCAGCAGCTTGTCAGGCAGGGCTGGCGGGAACACTGAAGCTTTCTTT.

CDR3 DNA: TGCGCCAGCAGCCACAGCCCCCTGGAGGAGCAGTACTTC. It encodes CASSHSPLEEQYF. The chain is built from TRBV4-1 and TRBJ2-7; D not resolved. The CDR3 length is 13 residues. In germline, CDR1 is MGHRA, CDR2 YSYEKL. V lost 3 bases and J 7 bases, leaving 13 bases between the germline ends.

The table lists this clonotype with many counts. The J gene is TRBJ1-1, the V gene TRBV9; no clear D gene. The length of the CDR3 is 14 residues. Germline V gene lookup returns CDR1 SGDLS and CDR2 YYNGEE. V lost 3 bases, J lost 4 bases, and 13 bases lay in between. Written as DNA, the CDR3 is TGTGCCAGCAGCGAGACCTTTGGTGGCACTGAAGCTTTCTTT. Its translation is CASSETFGGTEAFF.

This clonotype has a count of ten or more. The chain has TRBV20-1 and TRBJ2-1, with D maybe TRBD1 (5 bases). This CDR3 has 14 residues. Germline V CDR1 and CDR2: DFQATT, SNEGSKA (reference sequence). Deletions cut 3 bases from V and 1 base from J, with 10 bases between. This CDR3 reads CSARGHGSYNEQFF. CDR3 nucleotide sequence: TGCAGTGCTAGGGGGCACGGTTCCTACAATGAGCAGTTCTTC.

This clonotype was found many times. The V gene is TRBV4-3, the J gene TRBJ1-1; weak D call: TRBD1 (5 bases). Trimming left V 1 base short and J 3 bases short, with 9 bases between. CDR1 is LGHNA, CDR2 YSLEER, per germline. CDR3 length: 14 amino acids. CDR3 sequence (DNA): TGCGCCAGCAGCCAAGTCTTAGGGGACACTGAAGCTTTCTTT. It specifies CASSQVLGDTEAFF.

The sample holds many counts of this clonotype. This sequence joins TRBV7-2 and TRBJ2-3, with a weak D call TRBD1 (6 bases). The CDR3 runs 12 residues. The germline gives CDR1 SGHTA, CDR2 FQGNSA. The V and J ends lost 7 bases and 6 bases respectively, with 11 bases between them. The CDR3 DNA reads TGTGCCAGCAACAGACAGGTGGATACGCAGTATTTT. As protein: CASNRQVDTQYF.

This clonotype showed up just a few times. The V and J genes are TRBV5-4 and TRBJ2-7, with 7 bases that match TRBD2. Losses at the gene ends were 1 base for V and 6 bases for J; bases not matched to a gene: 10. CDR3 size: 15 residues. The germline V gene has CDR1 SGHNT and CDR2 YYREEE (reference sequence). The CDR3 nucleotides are TGTGCCAGCAGCTTGCAAAATAAGCGGGGAAGCGAGCAGTACGTC. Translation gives CASSLQNKRGSEQYV.

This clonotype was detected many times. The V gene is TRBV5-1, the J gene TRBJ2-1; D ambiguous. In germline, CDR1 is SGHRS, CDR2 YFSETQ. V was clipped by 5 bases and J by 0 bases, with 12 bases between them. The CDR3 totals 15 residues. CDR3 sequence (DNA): TGCGCCAGCAGATTCCGGGCCGACTCCTACAATGAGCAGTTCTTC. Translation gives CASRFRADSYNEQFF.

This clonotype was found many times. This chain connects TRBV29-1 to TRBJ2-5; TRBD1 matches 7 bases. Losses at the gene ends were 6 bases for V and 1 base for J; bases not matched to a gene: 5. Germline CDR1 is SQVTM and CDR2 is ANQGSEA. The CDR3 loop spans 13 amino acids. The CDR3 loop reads CSVLTGIQETQYF. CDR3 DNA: TGCAGCGTCCTGACAGGGATCCAAGAGACCCAGTACTTC.

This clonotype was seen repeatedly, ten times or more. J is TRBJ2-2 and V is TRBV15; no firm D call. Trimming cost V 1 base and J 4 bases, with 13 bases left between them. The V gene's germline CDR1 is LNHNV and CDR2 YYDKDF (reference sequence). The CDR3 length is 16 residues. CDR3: CATSRAPGFGTGELFF. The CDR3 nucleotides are TGTGCCACCAGCAGAGCCCCCGGGTTCGGCACCGGGGAGCTGTTTTTT.

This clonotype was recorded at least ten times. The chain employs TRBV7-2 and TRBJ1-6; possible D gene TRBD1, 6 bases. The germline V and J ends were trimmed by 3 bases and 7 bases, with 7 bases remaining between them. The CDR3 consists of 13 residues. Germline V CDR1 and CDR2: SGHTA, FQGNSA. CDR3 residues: CASSFTGNSPLHF. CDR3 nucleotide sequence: TGTGCCAGCAGCTTTACAGGGAATTCACCCCTCCACTTT.

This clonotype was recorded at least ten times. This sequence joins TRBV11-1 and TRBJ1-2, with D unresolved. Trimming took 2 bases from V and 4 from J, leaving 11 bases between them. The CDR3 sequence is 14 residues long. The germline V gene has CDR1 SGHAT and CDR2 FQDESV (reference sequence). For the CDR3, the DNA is TGTGCCAGCAGCTTATCAGACGGAGGCTATGGCTACACCTTC. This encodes CASSLSDGGYGYTF.

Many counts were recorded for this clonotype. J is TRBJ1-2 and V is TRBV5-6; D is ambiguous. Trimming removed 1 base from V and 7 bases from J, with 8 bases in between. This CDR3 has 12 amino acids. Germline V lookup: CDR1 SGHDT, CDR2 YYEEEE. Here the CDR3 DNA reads TGTGCCAGCAGCTTGTGGGAAAGTGGCTACACCTTC. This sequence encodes CASSLWESGYTF.

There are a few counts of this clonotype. CDR3 protein: CAISASSSTNTGELFF. CDR3 in DNA: TGTGCCATCAGTGCGTCTTCCAGCACCAACACCGGGGAGCTGTTTTTT. The chain combines TRBV10-3 with TRBJ2-2; no reliable D call. Germline-derived CDR1 and CDR2 are ENHRY and SYGVKD. V lost 4 bases, J lost 2 bases, and 14 bases lay in between. This CDR3 spans 16 amino acids.

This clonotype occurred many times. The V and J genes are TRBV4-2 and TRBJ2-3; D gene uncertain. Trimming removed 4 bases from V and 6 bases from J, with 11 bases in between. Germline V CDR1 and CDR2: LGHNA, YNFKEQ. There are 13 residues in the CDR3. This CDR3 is CASSPLPGDTQYF. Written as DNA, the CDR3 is TGTGCCAGCAGCCCCCTGCCCGGCGATACGCAGTATTTT.

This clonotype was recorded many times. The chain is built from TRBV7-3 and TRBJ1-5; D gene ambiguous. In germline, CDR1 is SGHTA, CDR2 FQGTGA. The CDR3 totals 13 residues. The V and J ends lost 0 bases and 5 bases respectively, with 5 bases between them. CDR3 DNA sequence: TGTGCCAGCAGCTTAACCCCTGATCAGCCCCAGCATTTT. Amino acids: CASSLTPDQPQHF.

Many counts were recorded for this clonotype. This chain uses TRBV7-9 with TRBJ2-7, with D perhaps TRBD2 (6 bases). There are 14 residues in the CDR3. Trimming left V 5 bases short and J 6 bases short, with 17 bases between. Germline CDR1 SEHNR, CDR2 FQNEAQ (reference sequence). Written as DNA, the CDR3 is TGTGCCAGCAGCCCCGGGGGAAGGGCAGCCGAGCAGTACTTC. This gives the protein CASSPGGRAAEQYF.

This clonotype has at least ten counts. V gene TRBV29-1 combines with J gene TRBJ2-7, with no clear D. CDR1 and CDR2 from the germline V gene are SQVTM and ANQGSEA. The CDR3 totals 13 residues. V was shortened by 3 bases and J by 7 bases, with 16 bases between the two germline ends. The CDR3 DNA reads TGCAGCGTTGATGGGCCGACGGGCTGGGAGCAGTACGTC. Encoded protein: CSVDGPTGWEQYV.

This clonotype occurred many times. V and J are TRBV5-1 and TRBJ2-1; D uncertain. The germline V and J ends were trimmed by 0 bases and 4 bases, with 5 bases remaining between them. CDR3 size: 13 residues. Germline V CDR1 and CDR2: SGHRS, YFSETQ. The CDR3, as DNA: TGCGCCAGCAGCTTGGGGTGGTACAATGAGCAGTTCTTC. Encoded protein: CASSLGWYNEQFF.

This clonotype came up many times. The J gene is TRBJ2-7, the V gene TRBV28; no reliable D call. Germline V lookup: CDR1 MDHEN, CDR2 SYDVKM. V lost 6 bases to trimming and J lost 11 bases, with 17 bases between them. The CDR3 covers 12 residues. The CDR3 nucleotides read TGTGCCAGCAGCAATGACCATTCCCGTGAGTACGTC. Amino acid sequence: CASSNDHSREYV.